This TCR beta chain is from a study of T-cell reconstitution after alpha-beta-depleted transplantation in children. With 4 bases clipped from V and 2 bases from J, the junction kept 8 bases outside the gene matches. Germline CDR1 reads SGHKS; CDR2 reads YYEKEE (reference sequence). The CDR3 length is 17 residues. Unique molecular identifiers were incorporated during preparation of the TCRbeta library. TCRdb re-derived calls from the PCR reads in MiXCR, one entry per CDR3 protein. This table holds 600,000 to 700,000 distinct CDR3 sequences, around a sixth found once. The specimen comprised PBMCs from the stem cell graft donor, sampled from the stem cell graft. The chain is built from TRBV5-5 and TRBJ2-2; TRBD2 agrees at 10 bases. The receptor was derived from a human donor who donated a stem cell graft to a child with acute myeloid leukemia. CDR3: CASSPVRTSGNTGELFF. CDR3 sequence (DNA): TGTGCCAGCAGCCCGGTAAGGACTAGCGGAAACACCGGGGAGCTGTTTTTT.